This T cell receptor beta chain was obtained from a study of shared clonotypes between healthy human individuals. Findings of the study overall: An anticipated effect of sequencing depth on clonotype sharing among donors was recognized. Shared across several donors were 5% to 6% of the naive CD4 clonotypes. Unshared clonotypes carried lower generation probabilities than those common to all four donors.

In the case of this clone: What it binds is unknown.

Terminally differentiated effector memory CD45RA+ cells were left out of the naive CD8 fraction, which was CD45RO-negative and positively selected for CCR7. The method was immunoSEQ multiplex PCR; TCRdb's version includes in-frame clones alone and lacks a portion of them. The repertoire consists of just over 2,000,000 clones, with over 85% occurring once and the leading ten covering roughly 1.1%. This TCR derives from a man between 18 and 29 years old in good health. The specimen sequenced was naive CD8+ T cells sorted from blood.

The CDR3 here is CASSFIAGRTDTQYF. For the CDR3, the DNA is TGTGCCAGCAGTTTTATAGCGGGGAGGACAGATACGCAGTATTTT. The chain links TRBV27 to TRBJ2-3; 8 bases agree with TRBD2. The germline CDR1 and CDR2 sequences are MNHEY and SMNVEV (reference sequence). The length of the CDR3 is 15 residues. The V segment lost 3 bases and the J segment 3 bases; nucleotides outside the gene matches: 5.